A selection of T cell receptor beta chains follows, all from one sample in a study of beta chain features in type 1 diabetes. Profiled with immunoSEQ multiplex PCR; TCRdb holds only in-frame clones, not every one. The sample comprises a few hundred thousand clones, around 30% of which are singletons, and about 0.065% rests with the top ten. Sequencing was carried out using naive CD4+ T cells from blood. These receptor sequences come from a young man in good health. CDR3s include the opening cysteine and the closing phenylalanine or tryptophan. Fields, in order: V gene, D gene, J gene, clone size, CDR3 protein, CDR3 DNA. The D gene is left open where the match is weak. Size tells how often a clone was seen (once, few, many) or the class of an expanded clone, and some rows leave it out.

TRBV7-2,TRBD2,TRBJ2-1,few,CASSLGGLAAYNEQFF,TGTGCCAGCAGCTTAGGGGGACTAGCGGCCTACAATGAGCAGTTCTTC
TRBV7-2,TRBD2,TRBJ2-7,few,CASSTQTSSTYEQYF,TGTGCCAGCAGCACCCAGACTAGCAGTACCTACGAGCAGTACTTC
TRBV11-2,.,TRBJ2-1,few,CASSPLILYNEQFF,TGTGCCAGCAGCCCACTGATTCTATACAATGAGCAGTTCTTC
TRBV25-1,TRBD2,TRBJ2-3,.,CASSTSGRWGDTQYF,TGTGCCAGCAGTACTAGCGGGAGATGGGGAGATACGCAGTATTTT
TRBV30,.,TRBJ1-1,.,CAWSSPNTEAFF,TGTGCCTGGAGTAGCCCGAACACTGAAGCTTTCTTT
TRBV13,TRBD1,TRBJ2-2,few,CASSLGDRASTGELFF,TGTGCCAGCAGCTTAGGAGACAGGGCTTCCACCGGGGAGCTGTTTTTT
TRBV29-1,.,TRBJ2-5,.,CSVEESPGTQYF,TGCAGCGTTGAAGAAAGCCCCGGGACCCAGTACTTC
TRBV7-2,.,TRBJ2-3,few,CASSIMQGRTDTQYF,TGTGCCAGCAGCATCATGCAGGGACGCACAGATACGCAGTATTTT
TRBV4-1,.,TRBJ2-7,.,CASSAARGGLYEQYF,TGCGCCAGCAGCGCTGCCAGGGGCGGGTTATACGAGCAGTACTTC
TRBV29-1,TRBD1,TRBJ2-2,.,CSGRTTGDNTGELFF,TGCAGCGGGAGAACGACAGGGGATAACACCGGGGAGCTGTTTTTT
TRBV5-1,.,TRBJ2-3,few,CASSSAGDLTDTQYF,TGCGCCAGCAGCTCTGCTGGGGACCTCACAGATACGCAGTATTTT
TRBV30,.,TRBJ1-5,few,CAWSSGTLNQPQHF,TGTGCCTGGAGTTCCGGGACCCTAAATCAGCCCCAGCATTTT
TRBV25-1,.,TRBJ2-2,.,CASSVRGTGELFF,TGTGCCAGCAGTGTTCGGGGGACCGGGGAGCTGTTTTTT
TRBV29-1,.,TRBJ2-7,few,CSVVRDSAWGSYEQYF,TGCAGCGTTGTCCGGGACTCTGCCTGGGGCTCCTACGAGCAGTACTTC
TRBV25-1,.,TRBJ1-4,few,CASSGQSSEKLFF,TGTGCCAGCAGTGGACAGTCGTCCGAAAAACTGTTTTTT
TRBV30,.,TRBJ1-3,.,CAWSSALTIYF,TGTGCCTGGAGTTCGGCCCTCACCATATATTTT
TRBV25-1,.,TRBJ2-5,.,CASSEMGGAFQETQYF,TGTGCCAGCAGTGAAATGGGGGGCGCCTTCCAAGAGACCCAGTACTTC
TRBV7-9,.,TRBJ1-1,.,CASSLARGGAFF,TGTGCCAGCAGCTTAGCGAGGGGAGGCGCTTTCTTT
TRBV7-9,.,TRBJ2-2,few,CASSLLLGNTGELFF,TGTGCCAGCAGCCTCCTATTAGGAAACACCGGGGAGCTGTTTTTT
TRBV7-9,TRBD2,TRBJ2-7,few,CASSLVGGDEQYF,TGTGCCAGCAGCTTAGTGGGAGGGGACGAGCAGTACTTC
TRBV12-5,TRBD1,TRBJ2-1,few,CASGLVRQGSSRFF,TGTGCTAGTGGTTTGGTCCGACAGGGGAGTTCCCGGTTCTTC
TRBV4-3,.,TRBJ2-3,.,CASSQEYGSGDTQYF,TGCGCCAGCAGCCAAGAATACGGGAGCGGAGATACGCAGTATTTT
TRBV7-9,.,TRBJ1-2,few,CASSLWEFPFGYTF,TGTGCCAGCAGCTTATGGGAGTTCCCCTTTGGCTACACCTTC
TRBV28,.,TRBJ1-5,.,CASRSGVRNQPQHF,TGTGCCTCCCGCTCGGGGGTACGGAATCAGCCCCAGCATTTT
TRBV29-1,.,TRBJ1-1,.,CSVAWTENTEAFF,TGCAGCGTTGCGTGGACAGAGAACACTGAAGCTTTCTTT
TRBV29-1,.,TRBJ2-1,few,CSVVLSLYYNEQFF,TGCAGCGTTGTTTTGTCACTTTACTACAATGAGCAGTTCTTC
TRBV11-2,.,TRBJ1-2,.,CASSIIRGDIGYTF,TGTGCCAGCAGCATCATTCGTGGTGATATTGGCTACACCTTC